This T cell receptor beta chain was sequenced during a study of blood T cell repertoires in COVID-19. On the study more broadly: Italy, Spain and the United States were the sources of the convalescent and acute COVID-19 samples.

Methods used by the authors: Cell counts per sample came from amplifying reference gene primers. The data were produced by immunoSEQ multiplex PCR, yet TCRdb's version contains in-frame clones alone and is incomplete. V and J calls plus clone size are reproduced from that table; the DNA served to infer D and trimming. The top ten hold around 8.9% of the sample, which has around 210,000 clones, more than 70% seen once. The CDR3 contains 15 residues. Germline assignment: CDR1 SGDLS and CDR2 YYNGEE. Trimming removed 1 base from V and 0 bases from J, with 10 bases in between. The sequencing input was PBMCs or T cells enriched from blood (not recorded which). The chain has TRBV9 and TRBJ1-1; D gene unclear. The receptor was derived from a woman between 18 and 29 years old who had recovered from COVID-19. In DNA, the CDR3 is TGTGCCAGCAGCGTATACTCAAGTTTGAACACTGAAGCTTTCTTT. Its translation: CASSVYSSLNTEAFF.